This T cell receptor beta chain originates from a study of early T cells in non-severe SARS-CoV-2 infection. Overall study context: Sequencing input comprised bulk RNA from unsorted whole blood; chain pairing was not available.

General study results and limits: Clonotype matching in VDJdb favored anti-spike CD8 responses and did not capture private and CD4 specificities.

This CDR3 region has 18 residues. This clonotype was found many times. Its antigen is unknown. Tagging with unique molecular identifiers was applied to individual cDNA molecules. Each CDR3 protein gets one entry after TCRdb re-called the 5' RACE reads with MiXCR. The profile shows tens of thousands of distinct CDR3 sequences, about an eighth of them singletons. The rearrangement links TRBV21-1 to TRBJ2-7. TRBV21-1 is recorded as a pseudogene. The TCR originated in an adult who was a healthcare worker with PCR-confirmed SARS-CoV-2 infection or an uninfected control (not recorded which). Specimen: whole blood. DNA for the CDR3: TGTGCCAGCAGCAAAGCTCAAAGGGTCTACCAAAAGTCCTACGAGCAGTACTTC. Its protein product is CASSKAQRVYQKSYEQYF.